This is a list of T cell receptor beta chains from one sample in a study of cytotoxic CD8 clonotypes in ibrutinib-treated CLL. The method was immunoSEQ multiplex PCR; TCRdb's version includes in-frame clones alone and lacks a portion of them. This sample has roughly 56,000 clones, with approximately 75% found just once. This specimen was PBMCs, taken after 12 months of ibrutinib treatment. The receptor source for this set is a human donor with chronic lymphocytic leukemia. The CDR3 runs from the conserved cysteine through the conserved F or W.

>TRBV30
CAWSPGRDEQYF
>TRBV11-3
CASSLDGDHEQYF
>TRBV11-2
CASSLRGVSNQPQHF
>TRBV18
CASSASDSVRSGNTIYF
>TRBV10-3
CAISEGLAGGSDTQYF
>TRBV5-1
CASSLTVPMNYNEQFF
>TRBV5-1
CASGPAGGANVLTF
>TRBV28
CASSRWTSGEYLEQFF
>TRBV19
CASSLYPYGAYEQYF
>TRBV5-4
CASSSGLPTGELFF
>TRBV28
CASTRGNGNTIYF
>TRBV18
CASSTGLNEQYF
>TRBV5-4
CASSLSGGHTGELFF
>TRBV2
CASSGEFLSNQPQHF
>TRBV7-6
CASSPRTSGRALSSHNEQFF
>TRBV7-6
CASSLGAMAGNEQFF
>TRBV10-2
CASRSGLAGINEQFF
>TRBV25-1
CASSEQGARVTEQYF
>TRBV11-3
CASSLARSGTDTQYF
>TRBV28
CASSPYRADNIQYF
>TRBV9
CASSVDSGGNTIYF
>TRBV4-3
CASSHLAGDTQYF
>TRBV6-5
CASSALRGLSYEQYF
>TRBV9
CASSVGGWTYEQYF
>TRBV4-3
CASSRKLGPNEQFF
>TRBV18
CASSPRSSGSGNEQFF
>TRBV6-1
CASSEGREVSDEQYF
>TRBV19
CASSISETGAGQPQHF
>TRBV7-3
CASSPGLAGASEQFF
>TRBV6-5
CASSLSGSLQETQYF
>TRBV19
CASSIAEGQPQHF
>TRBV6-1
CASSEVGGRYEQYF
>TRBV5-1
CASSLGQGVWLNTEAFF
>TRBV21-1
CASIPGPGGGNIQYF
>TRBV30
CAWRGLGNQPQHF
>TRBV27
CASSRSGGDYGYTF
>TRBV6-1
CASGAATEAFF
>TRBV10-3
CAISAEGTAYNEQFF
>TRBV5-4
CASSLGLAGGTGELFF
>TRBV19
CASSAGRARGTDTQYF
>TRBV7-6
CASKITPNTEAFF
>TRBV29-1
CSVVDGQSYEQYF
>TRBV7-9
CASGDGSYEQYF
>TRBV11-2
CASSLLLAGTGELFF
>TRBV6-1
CASSGTVYEQYF
>TRBV30
CAWSDTGRGEQYF
>TRBV19
CASSKGQGAYEQYF
>TRBV19
CATRGLRDYEQYF
>TRBV11-2
CASSLGGQGRMNTEAFF
>TRBV30
CAWSRGQVTNQETQYF
>TRBV6-6
CASRTHEGGEQYF
>TRBV10-2
CASREQGWNTEAFF
>TRBV11-2
CASSLSGYNEQFF
>TRBV30
CAWSKGQSYEQYF
>TRBV27
CASSLLFGRQNTEAFF
>TRBV9
CASSARASSIQYF
>TRBV5-4
CASSFGGPGTDTQYF
>TRBV27
CASSLSGGPQETQYF
>TRBV5-1
CASRRGQGALDYEQYF